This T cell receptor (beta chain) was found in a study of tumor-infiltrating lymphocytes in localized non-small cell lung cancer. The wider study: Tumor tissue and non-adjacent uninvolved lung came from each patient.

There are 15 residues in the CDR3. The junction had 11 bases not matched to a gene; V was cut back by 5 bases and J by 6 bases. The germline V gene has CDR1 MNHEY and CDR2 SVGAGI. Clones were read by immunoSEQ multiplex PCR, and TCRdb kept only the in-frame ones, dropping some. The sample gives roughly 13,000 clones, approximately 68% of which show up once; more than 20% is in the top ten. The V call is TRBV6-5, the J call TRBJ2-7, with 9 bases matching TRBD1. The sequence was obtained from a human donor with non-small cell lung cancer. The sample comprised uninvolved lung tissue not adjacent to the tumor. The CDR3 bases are TGTGCCAGCAGTCCCGACAGGGGGACGACCTTCGAGCAGTACTTC. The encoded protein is CASSPDRGTTFEQYF.